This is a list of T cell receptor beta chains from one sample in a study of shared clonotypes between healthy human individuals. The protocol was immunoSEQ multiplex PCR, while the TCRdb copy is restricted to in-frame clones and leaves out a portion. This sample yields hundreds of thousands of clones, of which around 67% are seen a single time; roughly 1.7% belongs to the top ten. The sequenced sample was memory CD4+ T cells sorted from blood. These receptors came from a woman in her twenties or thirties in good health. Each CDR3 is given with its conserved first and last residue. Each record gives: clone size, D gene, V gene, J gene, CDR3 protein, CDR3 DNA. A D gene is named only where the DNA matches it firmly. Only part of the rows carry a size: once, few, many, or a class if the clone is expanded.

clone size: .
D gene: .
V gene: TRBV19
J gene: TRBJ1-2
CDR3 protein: CASSSRRAGYTF
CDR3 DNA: TGTGCCAGTAGTAGTCGTCGTGCAGGCTACACCTTC

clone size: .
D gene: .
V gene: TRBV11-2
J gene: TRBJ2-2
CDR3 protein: CASSSEQGGRTGELFF
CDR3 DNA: TGTGCCAGCAGCTCCGAACAGGGTGGGCGCACCGGGGAGCTGTTTTTT

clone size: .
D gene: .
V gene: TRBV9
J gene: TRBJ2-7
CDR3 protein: CASSVSSESSEQYF
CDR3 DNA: TGTGCCAGCAGCGTCTCTAGCGAATCTTCCGAGCAGTACTTC

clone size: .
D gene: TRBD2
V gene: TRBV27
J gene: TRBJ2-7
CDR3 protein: CASAPGLARRSYEQYF
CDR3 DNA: TGTGCCAGCGCACCGGGACTAGCGAGGAGGTCCTACGAGCAGTACTTC

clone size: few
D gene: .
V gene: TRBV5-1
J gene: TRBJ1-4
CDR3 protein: CASSRDGSNEKLFF
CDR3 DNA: TGCGCCAGCAGCCGGGACGGCTCTAATGAAAAACTGTTTTTT

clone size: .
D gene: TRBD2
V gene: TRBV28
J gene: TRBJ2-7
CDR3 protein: CASSSQLAEVRGEQYF
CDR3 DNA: TGTGCCAGCAGCTCCCAACTAGCGGAAGTGAGAGGGGAGCAGTACTTC

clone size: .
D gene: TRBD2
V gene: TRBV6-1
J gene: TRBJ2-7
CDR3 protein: CASRGPGGEDEQYF
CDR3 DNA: TGTGCCAGCAGGGGACCGGGAGGAGAGGACGAGCAGTACTTC

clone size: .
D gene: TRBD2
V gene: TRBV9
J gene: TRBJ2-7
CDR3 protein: CASSLGLAGGYEQYF
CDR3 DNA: TGTGCCAGCAGCCTTGGACTAGCGGGGGGGTACGAGCAGTACTTC

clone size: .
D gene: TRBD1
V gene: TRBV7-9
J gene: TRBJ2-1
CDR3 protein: CASTDREGEQFF
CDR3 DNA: TGTGCCAGCACCGACAGGGAAGGAGAGCAGTTCTTC

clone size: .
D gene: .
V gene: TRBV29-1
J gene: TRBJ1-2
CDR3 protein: CSVVGTDGYTF
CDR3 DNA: TGCAGCGTTGTAGGGACGGATGGCTACACCTTC

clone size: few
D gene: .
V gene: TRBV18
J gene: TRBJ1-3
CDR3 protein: CASSPDGLYSGNTIYF
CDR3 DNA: TGTGCCAGCTCACCGGACGGATTGTACTCTGGAAACACCATATATTTT

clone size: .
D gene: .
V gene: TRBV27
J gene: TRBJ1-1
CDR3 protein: CASSLQGEGEAFF
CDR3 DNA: TGTGCCAGCAGTTTACAGGGTGAGGGTGAAGCTTTCTTT

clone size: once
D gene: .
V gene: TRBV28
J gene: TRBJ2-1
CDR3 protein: CASSPPWGAYNEQFF
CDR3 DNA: TGTGCCAGCAGTCCACCTTGGGGGGCCTACAATGAGCAGTTCTTC

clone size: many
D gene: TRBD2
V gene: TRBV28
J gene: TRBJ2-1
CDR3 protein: CASTSRREDYGDEQFF
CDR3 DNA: TGTGCCAGCACCTCCCGCCGGGAGGATTACGGAGATGAGCAGTTCTTC

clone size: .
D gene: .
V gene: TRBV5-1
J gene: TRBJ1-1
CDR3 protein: CASSRQSMNTEAFF
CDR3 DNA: TGCGCCAGCAGCCGACAGTCTATGAACACTGAAGCTTTCTTT

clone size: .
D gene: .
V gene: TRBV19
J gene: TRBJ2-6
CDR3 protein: CASSIEMGGSNVLTF
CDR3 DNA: TGTGCCAGTAGTATAGAAATGGGCGGGTCCAACGTCCTGACTTTC

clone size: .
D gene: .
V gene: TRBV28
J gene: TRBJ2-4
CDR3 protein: CASSTGTKNIQYF
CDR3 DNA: TGTGCCAGCAGTACCGGGACCAAAAACATTCAGTACTTC

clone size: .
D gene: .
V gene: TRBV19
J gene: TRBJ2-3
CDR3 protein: CASSREGSDTQYF
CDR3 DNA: TGTGCCAGTTCAAGGGAAGGGTCAGATACGCAGTATTTT

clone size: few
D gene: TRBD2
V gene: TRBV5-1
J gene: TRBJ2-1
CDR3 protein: CASSLEVAGVEQFF
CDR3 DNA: TGCGCCAGCAGCTTGGAAGTAGCGGGAGTGGAGCAGTTCTTC

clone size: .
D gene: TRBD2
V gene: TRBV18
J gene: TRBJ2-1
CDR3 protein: CAGRVAGSYNEQFF
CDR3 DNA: TGTGCCGGAAGGGTAGCGGGCTCCTACAATGAGCAGTTCTTC

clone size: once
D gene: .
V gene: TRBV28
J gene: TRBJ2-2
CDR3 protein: CASSPLSVGRTGELFF
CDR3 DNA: TGTGCCAGCAGTCCTTTAAGCGTGGGGCGAACCGGGGAGCTGTTTTTT

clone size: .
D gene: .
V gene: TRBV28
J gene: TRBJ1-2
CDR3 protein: CASSLTAPNEDGYTF
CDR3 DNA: TGTGCCAGCAGCCTGACGGCGCCTAACGAAGATGGCTACACCTTC

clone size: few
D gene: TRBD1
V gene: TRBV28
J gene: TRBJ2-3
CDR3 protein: CASRTGQGTDTQYF
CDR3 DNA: TGTGCCAGCAGGACCGGACAGGGAACAGATACGCAGTATTTT

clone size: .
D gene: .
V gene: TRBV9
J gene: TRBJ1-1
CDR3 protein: CASSVALGYTEAFF
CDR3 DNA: TGTGCCAGCAGCGTAGCGTTGGGTTACACTGAAGCTTTCTTT

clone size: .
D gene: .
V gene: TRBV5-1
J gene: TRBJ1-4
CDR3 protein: CASSLSRQSNEKLFF
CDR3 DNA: TGCGCCAGCAGCTTATCTCGGCAGAGTAATGAAAAACTGTTTTTT

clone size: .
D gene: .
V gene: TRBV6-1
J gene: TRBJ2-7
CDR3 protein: CASSETGLTVIF
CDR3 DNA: TGTGCCAGCAGCGAGACTGGACTCACCGTCATATTT

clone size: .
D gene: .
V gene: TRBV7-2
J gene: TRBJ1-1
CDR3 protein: CASSPRGQTRNTEAFF
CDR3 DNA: TGTGCCAGCAGCCCGAGGGGTCAAACCCGGAACACTGAAGCTTTCTTT

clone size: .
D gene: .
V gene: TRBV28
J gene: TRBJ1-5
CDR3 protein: CASLFGGPSNQPQHF
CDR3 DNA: TGTGCCAGTCTTTTCGGGGGGCCGAGCAATCAGCCCCAGCATTTT

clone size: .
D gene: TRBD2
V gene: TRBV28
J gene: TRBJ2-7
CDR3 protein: CASSLRLASEQYF
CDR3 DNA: TGTGCCAGCAGTTTGCGACTAGCGAGCGAGCAGTACTTC

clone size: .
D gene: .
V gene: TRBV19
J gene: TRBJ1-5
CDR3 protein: CASSDRFNQPQHF
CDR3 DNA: TGTGCCAGTAGCGACAGATTCAATCAGCCCCAGCATTTT

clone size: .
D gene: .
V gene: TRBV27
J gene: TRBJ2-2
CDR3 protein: CASQRAQAITGELFF
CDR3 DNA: TGTGCCAGCCAGCGGGCACAGGCGATCACCGGGGAGCTGTTTTTT

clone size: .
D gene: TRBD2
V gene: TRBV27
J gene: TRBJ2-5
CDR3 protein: CASSLYPPVGLAQETQYF
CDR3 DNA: TGTGCCAGCAGTTTATATCCACCTGTGGGACTAGCTCAAGAGACCCAGTACTTC

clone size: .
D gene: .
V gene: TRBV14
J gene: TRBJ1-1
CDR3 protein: CASSQDRQSLEAFF
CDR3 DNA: TGTGCCAGCAGCCAAGATCGCCAGAGTCTCGAAGCTTTCTTT

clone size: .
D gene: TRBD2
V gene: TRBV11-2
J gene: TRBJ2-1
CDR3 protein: CASSSLAGEYNEQFF
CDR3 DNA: TGTGCCAGCAGCTCCTTAGCGGGAGAGTACAATGAGCAGTTCTTC

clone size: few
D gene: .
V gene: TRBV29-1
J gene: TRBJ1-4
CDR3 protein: CSVEETGTEKLFF
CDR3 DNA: TGCAGCGTTGAAGAAACAGGAACTGAAAAACTGTTTTTT

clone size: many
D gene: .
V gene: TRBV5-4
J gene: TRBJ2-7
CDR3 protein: CASSHQGGTYEQYF
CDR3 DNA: TGTGCCAGCAGTCACCAGGGGGGAACATACGAGCAGTACTTC

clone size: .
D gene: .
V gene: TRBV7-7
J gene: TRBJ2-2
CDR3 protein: CASSDDSPPGELFF
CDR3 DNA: TGTGCCAGCAGCGACGACTCGCCGCCCGGGGAGCTGTTTTTT

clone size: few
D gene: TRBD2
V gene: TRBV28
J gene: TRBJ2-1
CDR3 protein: CASATVAGGDNEQFF
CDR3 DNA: TGTGCCAGCGCCACGGTAGCGGGAGGCGACAATGAGCAGTTCTTC

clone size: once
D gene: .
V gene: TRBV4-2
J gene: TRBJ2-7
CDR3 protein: CASSQNWEPTYEQYF
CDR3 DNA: TGTGCCAGCAGCCAAAACTGGGAACCTACCTACGAGCAGTACTTC

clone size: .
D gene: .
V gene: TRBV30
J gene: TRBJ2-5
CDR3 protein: CAWSRDQETQYF
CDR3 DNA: TGTGCCTGGAGCCGGGACCAAGAGACCCAGTACTTC

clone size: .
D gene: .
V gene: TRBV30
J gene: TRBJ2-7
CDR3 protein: CAWTRDPYEQYF
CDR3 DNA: TGTGCCTGGACCCGGGACCCCTACGAGCAGTACTTC

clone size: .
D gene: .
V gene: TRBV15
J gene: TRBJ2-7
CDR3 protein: CATSSVYEQYF
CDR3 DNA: TGTGCCACCAGCTCGGTCTACGAGCAGTACTTC

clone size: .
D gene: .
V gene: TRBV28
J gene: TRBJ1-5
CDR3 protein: CASSLRGGGSLNQPQHF
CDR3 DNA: TGTGCCAGCAGTTTAAGGGGCGGGGGTAGCCTCAATCAGCCCCAGCATTTT

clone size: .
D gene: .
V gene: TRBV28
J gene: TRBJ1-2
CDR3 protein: CASSLTQGIYGYTF
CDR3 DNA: TGTGCCAGCAGTTTAACACAGGGAATCTATGGCTACACCTTC

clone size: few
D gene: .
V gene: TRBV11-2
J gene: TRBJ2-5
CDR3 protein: CASSDSYSETQYF
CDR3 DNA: TGTGCCAGCAGCGACAGCTATTCGGAGACCCAGTACTTC

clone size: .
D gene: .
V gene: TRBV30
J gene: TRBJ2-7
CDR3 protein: CAWSAGAESRQYF
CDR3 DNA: TGTGCCTGGAGTGCGGGGGCGGAATCCCGGCAGTACTTC

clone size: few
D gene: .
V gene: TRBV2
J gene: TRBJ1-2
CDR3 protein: CASRWEGYGYTF
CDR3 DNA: TGTGCCAGCAGATGGGAGGGCTATGGCTACACCTTC

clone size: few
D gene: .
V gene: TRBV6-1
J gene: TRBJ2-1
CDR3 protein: CASSHTGGPDNEQFF
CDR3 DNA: TGTGCCAGCAGTCACACAGGAGGGCCGGACAATGAGCAGTTCTTC

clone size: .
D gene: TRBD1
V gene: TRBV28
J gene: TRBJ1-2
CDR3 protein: CASSSYRGPSRGYTF
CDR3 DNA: TGTGCCAGCAGTTCATACAGGGGGCCCTCGCGGGGCTACACCTTC

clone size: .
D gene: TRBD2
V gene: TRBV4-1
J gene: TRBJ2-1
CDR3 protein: CASTPQAGVTNEQFF
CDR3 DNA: TGCGCCAGCACTCCCCAGGCGGGAGTAACCAATGAGCAGTTCTTC

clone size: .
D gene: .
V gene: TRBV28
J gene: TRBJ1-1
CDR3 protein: CASSAAGNTEAFF
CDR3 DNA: TGTGCCAGCAGTGCGGCGGGGAACACTGAAGCTTTCTTT

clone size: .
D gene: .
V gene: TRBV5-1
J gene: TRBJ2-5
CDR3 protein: CASSLAARGEETQYF
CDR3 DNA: TGCGCCAGCAGCTTGGCCGCCAGGGGAGAAGAGACCCAGTACTTC

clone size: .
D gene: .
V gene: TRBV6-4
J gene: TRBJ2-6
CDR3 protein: CASSDGGHSGANVLTF
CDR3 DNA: TGTGCCAGCAGTGACGGCGGCCACTCTGGGGCCAACGTCCTGACTTTC

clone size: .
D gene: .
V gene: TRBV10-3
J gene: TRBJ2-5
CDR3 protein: CAISSRADQETQYF
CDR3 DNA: TGTGCCATCTCGTCAAGGGCGGATCAAGAGACCCAGTACTTC

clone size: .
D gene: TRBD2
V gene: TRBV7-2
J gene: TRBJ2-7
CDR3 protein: CASNLAGGIYEQYF
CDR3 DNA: TGTGCCAGCAATCTAGCGGGAGGAATCTACGAGCAGTACTTC

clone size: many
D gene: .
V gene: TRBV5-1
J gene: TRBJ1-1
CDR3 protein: CASSLEGGTEAFF
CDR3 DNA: TGCGCCAGCAGCTTGGAGGGCGGCACTGAAGCTTTCTTT

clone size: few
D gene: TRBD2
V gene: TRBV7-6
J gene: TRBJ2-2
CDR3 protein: CASSPTSGLVGELFF
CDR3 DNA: TGTGCCAGCAGCCCCACTAGCGGACTAGTGGGGGAGCTGTTTTTT